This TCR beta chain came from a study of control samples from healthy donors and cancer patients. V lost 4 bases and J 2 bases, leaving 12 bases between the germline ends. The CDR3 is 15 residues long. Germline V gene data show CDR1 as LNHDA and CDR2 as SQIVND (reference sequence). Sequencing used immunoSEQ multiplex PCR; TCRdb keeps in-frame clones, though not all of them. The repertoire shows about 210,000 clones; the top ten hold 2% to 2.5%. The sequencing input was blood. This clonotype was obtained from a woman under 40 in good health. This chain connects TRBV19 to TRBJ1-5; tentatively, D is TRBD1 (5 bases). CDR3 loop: CASSSYGGGNQPQHF. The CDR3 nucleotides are TGTGCCAGTAGTAGTTATGGGGGAGGCAATCAGCCCCAGCATTTT.